The sequence of this T cell receptor (beta chain) was determined in a study of beta chain features in type 1 diabetes. At the level of the study: Patients were similar to healthy donors in age and gender (as well as in cell yields).

The study reverse transcribed the entire isolated RNA, so it sequenced expressed TCRB transcripts. This table comes from immunoSEQ multiplex PCR, and its TCRdb copy is limited to in-frame clones, with some not included. The repertoire holds hundreds of thousands of clones, approximately 28% seen once, with almost 0.065% in the top ten. The V and J ends lost 4 bases and 8 bases respectively, with 9 bases between them. CDR1 MDHEN and CDR2 SYDVKM come from the germline V gene. The CDR3 extends over 12 amino acids. Using CD45RO/CCR7/CD25/CD127/CD95/CD27, CD4+ naive, central memory, regulatory and stem cell-like memory cells were sorted.

This clonotype was obtained from a man between 18 and 29 years old in good health. The chain employs TRBV28 and TRBJ2-1, with D perhaps TRBD1 (6 bases). Sequenced input: naive CD4+ T cells from blood. The CDR3 sequence is CASSSTGHEQFF. The CDR3 DNA is TGTGCCAGCAGTTCTACAGGGCATGAGCAGTTCTTC.